These 16 T cell receptor beta chains were all obtained from the same sample, sequenced in a study of vaccination effects on CD4 cells after COVID-19. After roughly eleven days in culture, the CD4+ T cells were isolated. Participants received two doses of either the BNT162b2 or mRNA-1273 vaccine. No antigen is known for these receptors. Some clones are missing from TCRdb's copy, which holds only in-frame ones; the method was immunoSEQ multiplex PCR. The table lists over 45,000 clones, roughly three quarters of them singletons. Sequences were derived from CD4+ T cells from PBMCs cultured without peptide, sampled after COVID-19 vaccination. The receptors shown here come from a human donor who received a COVID-19 vaccine.

The chain carries TRBV7-9 and TRBJ1-1; D call uncertain. Trimming cost V 1 base and J 7 bases, with 13 bases left between them. Germline V gene data show CDR1 as SEHNR and CDR2 as FQNEAQ (reference sequence). There are 14 residues in the CDR3. CDR3 amino acids: CASSLGSPTVEAFF. Here the CDR3 DNA reads TGTGCCAGCAGCTTAGGCAGCCCTACGGTTGAAGCTTTCTTT.

This chain joins TRBV27 and TRBJ2-7; possible D gene TRBD1, 5 bases. CDR1 MNHEY and CDR2 SMNVEV come from the germline V gene (reference sequence). V dropped 5 bases and J dropped 3 bases, with 20 bases sitting between them. The CDR3 loop spans 16 amino acids. CDR3 DNA sequence: TGTGCCAGCAGTCTTTCCCCCCACGACAGAAGCTACGAGCAGTACTTC. Its translation: CASSLSPHDRSYEQYF.

This chain links TRBV19 with TRBJ1-2; 7 bases are a match to TRBD1. In germline, CDR1 is LNHDA, CDR2 SQIVND (reference sequence). This CDR3 comprises 15 residues. V was pared by 3 bases and J by 2 bases, with 6 bases of the junction left unmatched. DNA of the CDR3: TGTGCCAGTAGTATGGGGGACAGCGTAAACTATGGCTACACCTTC. It encodes CASSMGDSVNYGYTF. The full variable domain, in which reference TRBV19 and TRBJ1-2 provide the parts outside the CDR3, is DGGITQSPKYLFRKEGQNVTLSCEQNLNHDAMYWYRQDPGQGLRLIYYSQIVNDFQKGDIAEGYSVSREKKESFPLTVTSAQKNPTAFYLCASSMGDSVNYGYTFGSGTRLTVV.

The rearrangement links TRBV2 to TRBJ1-5; perhaps TRBD1 as D (6 bases). This CDR3 region has 17 residues. The germline V gene encodes CDR1 SNHLY and CDR2 FYNNEI. Trimming removed 9 bases at V and 2 bases at J, with 23 bases between. The CDR3 DNA reads as TGTGCCAGTGGGGGCGGACCCGGGACCAGTGGCAATCAGCCCCAGCATTTT. Translating it yields CASGGGPGTSGNQPQHF. The variable domain in full, with the rest retrieved from reference TRBV2 and TRBJ1-5, is EPEVTQTPSHQVTQMGQEVILRCVPISNHLYFYWYRQILGQKVEFLVSFYNNEISEKSEIFDDQFSVERPDGSNFTLKIRSTKLEDSAMYFCASGGGPGTSGNQPQHFGDGTRLSIL.

This clone turned up a few times. This chain uses TRBV5-4 with TRBJ2-4, with D possibly TRBD2 on 5 matching bases. CDR3 size: 13 residues. Germline V CDR1 and CDR2: SGHNT, YYREEE (reference sequence). Trimming took 1 base from V and 5 from J, leaving 7 bases between them. The CDR3 coding sequence is TGTGCCAGCAGCTTGTACGGGGAAAACATTCAGTACTTC. This codes for CASSLYGENIQYF.

V is TRBV10-2 and J is TRBJ2-1, with 8 nucleotides matching TRBD2. Germline V gene data show CDR1 as WSHSY and CDR2 as SAAADI. Trimming removed 4 bases from V and 7 bases from J; junction bases left unmatched: 6. This CDR3 has 14 residues. CDR3 residues: CASSVLAGINEQFF. The CDR3, as DNA: TGCGCCAGCAGTGTGCTAGCGGGTATAAATGAGCAGTTCTTC.

The V and J genes are TRBV27 and TRBJ2-1, with 11 positions matching TRBD2. The junction had 6 bases not matched to a gene; V was cut back by 4 bases and J by 10 bases. CDR1 and CDR2 from the germline V gene are MNHEY and SMNVEV (reference sequence). The CDR3 loop spans 14 amino acids. CDR3 in DNA: TGTGCCAGCAGTTCACTAGCGGGAGTGCAAGAGCAGTTCTTC. This translates into CASSSLAGVQEQFF.

This clone turned up a few times. The chain couples TRBV6-6 to TRBJ1-6; D might be TRBD1 (5 bases). Trimming removed 6 bases at V and 5 bases at J, with 23 bases between. The germline V gene encodes CDR1 MNHNY and CDR2 SVGAGI (reference sequence). The CDR3 extends over 18 amino acids. CDR3 region: CASSRNLPRGAHNSPLHF. For the CDR3, the DNA is TGTGCCAGCAGCCGAAACCTCCCGCGGGGCGCGCATAATTCACCCCTCCACTTT.

On this clone: The sample has other DNA sequences that encode this CDR3 too. This chain joins TRBV9 and TRBJ2-5, with unresolved D. From germline, CDR1 is SGDLS and CDR2 YYNGEE. Trimming pared 0 bases from V and 1 base from J, leaving 7 bases between. The CDR3 is 14 residues long. The DNA of the CDR3 is TGTGCCAGCAGCGTAGGTACGATCCAAGAGACCCAGTACTTC. This sequence encodes CASSVGTIQETQYF. The variable domain in full, with the rest retrieved from reference TRBV9 and TRBJ2-5, is DSGVTQTPKHLITATGQRVTLRCSPRSGDLSVYWYQQSLDQGLQFLIQYYNGEERAKGNILERFSAQQFPDLHSELNLSSLELGDSALYFCASSVGTIQETQYFGPGTRLLVL.

The V gene is TRBV6-6, the J gene TRBJ1-2; 8 nucleotides agree with TRBD1. V was pared by 6 bases and J by 8 bases, with 17 bases of the junction left unmatched. Germline CDR1 is MNHNY and CDR2 is SVGAGI (reference sequence). The CDR3 is 16 residues long. The CDR3 region is CASRWDLWTGSGGYTF. The CDR3, as DNA: TGTGCCAGCAGGTGGGACCTATGGACAGGGAGTGGCGGCTACACCTTC.

The chain uses TRBV5-1 and TRBJ1-4; D unresolved. Germline CDR1 is SGHRS and CDR2 is YFSETQ. Trimming removed 4 bases at V and 7 bases at J, with 8 bases between. The CDR3 is 12 amino acids. CDR3 sequence (DNA): TGCGCCAGCAGCCCGGGAAGTGAAAAACTGTTTTTT. It translates to CASSPGSEKLFF. Supplemented by reference TRBV5-1 and TRBJ1-4, the full variable domain reads KAGVTQTPRYLIKTRGQQVTLSCSPISGHRSVSWYQQTPGQGLQFLFEYFSETQRNKGNFPGRFSGRQFSNSRSEMNVSTLELGDSALYLCASSPGSEKLFFGSGTQLSVL.

This clone was detected a few times. The rearrangement joins TRBV9 to TRBJ2-1, with D possibly matching TRBD2 (5 bases). With 0 bases removed from V and 4 bases from J, the gap between germline ends came to 14 bases. CDR1 is SGDLS, CDR2 YYNGEE, per germline. The CDR3 is 16 amino acids. DNA of the CDR3: TGTGCCAGCAGCGTAGCGACTGGAGGACTTTACAATGAGCAGTTCTTC. Its protein product is CASSVATGGLYNEQFF.

This rearrangement joins TRBV5-6 to TRBJ2-3, with no clear D. Germline V gene lookup returns CDR1 SGHDT and CDR2 YYEEEE. V lost 2 bases and J lost 2, with 12 bases in between. The CDR3 extends over 15 amino acids. CDR3 loop: CASSFYWGSTDTQYF. The DNA for the CDR3 is TGTGCCAGCAGCTTCTATTGGGGTTCCACAGATACGCAGTATTTT. Together with reference TRBV5-6 and TRBJ2-3, the CDR3 gives the full variable domain: DAGVTQSPTHLIKTRGQQVTLRCSPKSGHDTVSWYQQALGQGPQFIFQYYEEEERQRGNFPDRFSGHQFPNYSSELNVNALLLGDSALYLCASSFYWGSTDTQYFGPGTRLTVL.

This clone has only a few counts. This rearrangement joins TRBV18 to TRBJ1-1; D is unclear. Looked up from germline, CDR1 is KGHSH and CDR2 is LQKENI. V lost 4 bases to trimming and J lost 4 bases, with 10 bases between them. The CDR3 spans 13 residues. The CDR3 sequence is CASSQGVSTEAFF. CDR3 sequence (DNA): TGTGCCAGCTCACAGGGAGTATCCACTGAAGCTTTCTTT.

There are a few counts of this clone. This sequence joins TRBV5-4 and TRBJ2-5; tentatively, D is TRBD2 (5 bases). The CDR3 extends over 13 amino acids. Germline CDR1 and CDR2: SGHNT and YYREEE (reference sequence). Trimming left V 1 base short and J 5 bases short, with 9 bases between. The CDR3 DNA reads as TGTGCCAGCAGCTTGCTAGCCGGGGAGACCCAGTACTTC. This encodes CASSLLAGETQYF.

The count of this clone is one. This sequence joins TRBV12-2 and TRBJ1-2; the D segment call TRBD1 is taken from the table without a DNA check. TRBV12-2 is a recognized pseudogene. The CDR3 contains 14 residues. In DNA, the CDR3 is TGTGCAAGTCGCTTAGGTGGGGGCCCCTATGGCTACACCTTC. It specifies CASRLGGGPYGYTF.